These 18 T cell receptor beta chains share one sample of origin, sequenced in a study of CD8 T cells in ankylosing spondylitis (dated by TCRdb to the late 2010s). Broader findings and caveats from the paper: Blood from ankylosing spondylitis patients appeared to be characterized by a TCR beta motif composed of eight highly homologous amino acid variants.

These receptors' antigens are unknown. The library was produced with 5' RACE. The sequencing machine was an Illumina HiSeq 2500. TCRdb passed the public sequencing reads through fastp at Q25 and MiXCR, retaining productive beta sequences. Under each unique CDR3 protein, matching rows form one entry showing the most common genes and DNA. The sample profile shows just under 550,000 distinct CDR3 sequences; about an eighth of them were found once. The ten largest make up nearly 7% of the sample. Sequenced input: blood, either unsorted or a sorted T cell fraction (not recorded which). These receptors all stem from a male donor with ankylosing spondylitis.

This clonotype was counted many times. V usage is TRBV12-3 or TRBV12-4 and J usage is TRBJ1-2; perhaps TRBD1 as D (5 bases). This CDR3 has 14 residues. The germline V and J ends were trimmed by 2 bases and 2 bases, with 9 bases remaining between them. The CDR3 region is CASSLYSGNYGYTF. The CDR3 DNA sequence: TGTGCCAGCAGTTTATATTCAGGGAACTATGGCTACACCTTC.

This clonotype appeared a few times. The chain couples TRBV11-2 to TRBJ1-1; perhaps TRBD1 as D (6 bases). Trimming cost V 3 bases and J 0 bases, with 14 bases left between them. The CDR3 is 16 amino acids. The V gene's germline CDR1 is SGHAT and CDR2 FQNNGV. This chain's CDR3 is CASSFGTPIMNTEAFF. As DNA, the CDR3 is TGTGCCAGCAGCTTCGGGACACCAATTATGAACACTGAAGCTTTCTTT.

The rearrangement joins TRBV2 to TRBJ1-1; D possibly corresponds to TRBD1 (6 bases). V lost 0 bases to trimming and J lost 10 bases, with 12 bases between them. Germline V lookup: CDR1 SNHLY, CDR2 FYNNEI. The CDR3 has 13 amino acids. The chain's CDR3 is CASSEARGTVAFF. The DNA for the CDR3 is TGTGCCAGCAGTGAAGCGAGGGGGACCGTAGCTTTCTTT.

This clonotype was picked up many times. The V call is TRBV5-1, the J call TRBJ2-1; 13 bases agree with TRBD2. The CDR3 sequence is 15 residues long. Germline trimming cut 3 bases from V and 10 bases from J; bases unmatched to any gene: 7. The germline gives CDR1 SGHRS, CDR2 YFSETQ. In nucleotides, the CDR3 is TGCGCCAGCAGCTCGAGCGGGACTAGCGGGATCGAGCAGTTCTTC. Its translation: CASSSSGTSGIEQFF.

The count of this clonotype is one. The chain is built from TRBV5-3 and TRBJ2-2; D gene uncertain. TRBV5-3 is given ORF status, its function remaining uncertain. V was cut by 5 bases and J by 1 base, with 12 bases left in between. The length of the CDR3 is 15 residues. The DNA of the CDR3 is TGTGCCAGAAGATCCCCTCACGAGAACACCGGGGAGCTGTTTTTT. As protein: CARRSPHENTGELFF.

This clonotype was detected ten times or more. The chain carries TRBV12-3 or TRBV12-4 and TRBJ2-3; the match to TRBD2 covers 7 bases. Trimming took 5 bases from V and 0 from J; bases not matched to a gene: 5. This CDR3 is 15 amino acids long. CDR3 nucleotide sequence: TGTGCCAGCAGTCGGCTAGCGGCTAGCACAGATACGCAGTATTTT. Its protein is CASSRLAASTDTQYF.

This clonotype was counted a few times. The rearrangement joins TRBV6-2 or TRBV6-3 to TRBJ2-7; D might be TRBD2 (5 bases). V was pared by 2 bases and J by 0 bases, with 17 bases between. The length of the CDR3 is 17 residues. CDR1 is MNHEY and CDR2 is SVGEGT in the germline V gene. The CDR3: CASSYRVRSATSYEQYF. The CDR3 DNA is TGTGCCAGCAGTTACCGGGTGCGTAGCGCAACCTCCTACGAGCAGTACTTC.

This clonotype was counted many times. The chain employs TRBV2 and TRBJ2-7; 7 positions match TRBD2. The V gene end was trimmed by 7 bases and the J gene end by 2 bases; junction bases not matched to a gene: 5. The CDR3 runs to 13 residues. Germline V lookup: CDR1 SNHLY, CDR2 FYNNEI. Here the CDR3 reads CASTSGVAYEQYF. The CDR3 DNA follows: TGTGCCAGCACTAGCGGAGTTGCCTACGAGCAGTACTTC.

The chain links TRBV24-1 to TRBJ1-2; 7 bases align to TRBD1. Germline CDR1 and CDR2: KGHDR and SFDVKD. The CDR3 has 12 residues. Losses at the gene ends were 0 bases for V and 14 bases for J; bases not matched to a gene: 5. DNA of the CDR3: TGTGCCACCAGTGATTTGCAGGGGACAGATACCTTC. It translates to CATSDLQGTDTF.

There are a few counts of this clonotype. The chain combines TRBV5-1 with TRBJ1-2, with 7 positions matching TRBD1. Germline trimming cut 0 bases from V and 7 bases from J; bases unmatched to any gene: 15. The germline CDR1 and CDR2 sequences are SGHRS and YFSETQ. The CDR3 is made up of 17 amino acids. The CDR3 protein is CASSLELGTAMGGGYTF. The DNA for the CDR3 is TGCGCCAGCAGCTTGGAACTTGGGACAGCCATGGGGGGTGGCTACACCTTC.

This clonotype appeared a few times. The chain employs TRBV5-1 and TRBJ2-5; 7 bases map to TRBD2. The CDR3 length is 13 residues. Germline lookup yields CDR1 SGHRS and CDR2 YFSETQ. V gave up 4 bases and J gave up 5 bases; unmatched junction bases: 5. In DNA, the CDR3 is TGCGCCAGCAGCAGGACTAGAACCGAGACCCAGTACTTC. It yields the protein CASSRTRTETQYF.

The table lists this clonotype with many counts. The genes are TRBV12-3 or TRBV12-4 and TRBJ1-1; D unresolved. Trimming stripped 6 bases from V and 9 bases from J, with 11 bases between. The CDR3 has 11 residues. CDR3 coding DNA: TGTGCCAGCAGCGGAGGAGGGAAAGCTTTCTTT. Protein product: CASSGGGKAFF.

This clonotype was seen ten or more times. The chain uses TRBV27 and TRBJ2-1; 10 nucleotides align to TRBD2. V shed 3 bases and J 9 bases; nucleotides not matched to a gene: 8. CDR3 length: 15 amino acids. Germline CDR1 reads MNHEY; CDR2 reads SMNVEV (reference sequence). The CDR3 region has the DNA TGTGCCAGCAGTTTCGGGCTAGCGGGAGAGGGTGAGCAGTTCTTC. It specifies CASSFGLAGEGEQFF.

Only a few counts were recorded for this clonotype. V and J are TRBV7-9 and TRBJ2-1, with TRBD2 identical over 9 bases. The CDR3 contains 16 residues. Germline V gene lookup returns CDR1 SEHNR and CDR2 FQNEAQ (reference sequence). The trim removed 5 bases at V and 7 bases at J, leaving 12 bases unmatched. Here the CDR3 DNA reads TGTGCCAGCAGCCTAAATGTTGGTAGCGGGAGAAATGAGCAGTTCTTC. It specifies CASSLNVGSGRNEQFF.

The rearrangement joins TRBV6-1 to TRBJ2-7; 10 bases agree with TRBD2. The germline V gene encodes CDR1 MNHNS and CDR2 SASEGT. The CDR3 runs to 14 residues. The J segment lost 6 bases and the V segment lost 2 bases, leaving 4 bases of the junction unmatched. CDR3 sequence reads: CASSERIAGGEQYV. The CDR3 region has the DNA TGTGCCAGCAGTGAAAGAATAGCGGGAGGCGAGCAGTACGTC.

This clonotype was seen a handful of times. The V and J genes are TRBV13 and TRBJ1-3; D not resolved. Trimming shortened V by 5 bases and J by 0 bases, and 14 bases separated the two germline ends. Germline loops: CDR1 PRHDT, CDR2 FYEKMQ (reference sequence). The CDR3 contains 16 residues. The CDR3: CASSTPRPNSGNTIYF. DNA for the CDR3: TGTGCCAGCAGCACCCCACGGCCGAACTCTGGAAACACCATATATTTT. Looking up the rest from reference TRBV13 and TRBJ1-3 gives the full variable domain: AAGVIQSPRHLIKEKRETATLKCYPIPRHDTVYWYQQGPGQDPQFLISFYEKMQSDKGSIPDRFSAQQFSDYHSELNMSSLELGDSALYFCASSTPRPNSGNTIYFGEGSWLTVV.

This clonotype was seen more than once but under ten times. The chain uses TRBV7-9 and TRBJ2-3; D unclear. This CDR3 region has 16 residues. Looked up from germline, CDR1 is SEHNR and CDR2 is FQNEAQ (reference sequence). With 0 bases removed from V and 5 bases from J, the gap between germline ends came to 15 bases. The CDR3 is CASSLAGYPPGDTQYF. Here the CDR3 DNA reads TGTGCCAGCAGCTTAGCCGGATACCCCCCCGGAGATACGCAGTATTTT.

This clonotype was observed at least ten times. The chain has TRBV12-3 or TRBV12-4 and TRBJ2-3; D ambiguous. V was trimmed by 4 bases and J by 3 bases, leaving 2 bases between them. The CDR3 sequence is 11 residues long. The CDR3 DNA is TGTGCCAGCAGTTGGACAGATACGCAGTATTTT. As protein: CASSWTDTQYF.